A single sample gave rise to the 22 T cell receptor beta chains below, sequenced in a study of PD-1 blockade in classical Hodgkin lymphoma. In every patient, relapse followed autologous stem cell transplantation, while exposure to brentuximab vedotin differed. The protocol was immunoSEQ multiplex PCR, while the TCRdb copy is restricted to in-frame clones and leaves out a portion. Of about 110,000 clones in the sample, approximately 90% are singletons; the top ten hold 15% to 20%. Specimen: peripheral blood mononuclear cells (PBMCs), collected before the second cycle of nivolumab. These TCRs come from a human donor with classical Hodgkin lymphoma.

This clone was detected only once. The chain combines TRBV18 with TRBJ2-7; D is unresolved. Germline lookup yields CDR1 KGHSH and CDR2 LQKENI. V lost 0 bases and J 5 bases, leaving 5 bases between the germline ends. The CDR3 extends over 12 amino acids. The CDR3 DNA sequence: TGTGCCAGCTCACCACCGGGTAACGAGCAGTACTTC. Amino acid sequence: CASSPPGNEQYF.

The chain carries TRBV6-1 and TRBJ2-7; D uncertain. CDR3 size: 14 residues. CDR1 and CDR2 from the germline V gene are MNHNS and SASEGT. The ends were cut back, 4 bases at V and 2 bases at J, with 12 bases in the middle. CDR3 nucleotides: TGTGCCAGCAGTGTTGATACGCCCCCCTACGAGCAGTACTTC. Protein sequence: CASSVDTPPYEQYF.

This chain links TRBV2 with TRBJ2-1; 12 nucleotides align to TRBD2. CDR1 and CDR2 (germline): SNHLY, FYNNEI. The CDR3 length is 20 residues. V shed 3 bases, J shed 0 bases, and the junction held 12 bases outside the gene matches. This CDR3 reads CASSDPLASGRASSYNEQFF. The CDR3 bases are TGTGCCAGCAGTGATCCGTTGGCTAGCGGGAGGGCAAGCTCCTACAATGAGCAGTTCTTC.

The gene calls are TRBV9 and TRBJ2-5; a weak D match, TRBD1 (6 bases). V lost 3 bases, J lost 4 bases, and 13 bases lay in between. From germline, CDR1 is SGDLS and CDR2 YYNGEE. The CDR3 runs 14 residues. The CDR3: CASSGLTGTETQYF. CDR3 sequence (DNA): TGTGCCAGCAGCGGATTGACAGGAACAGAGACCCAGTACTTC.

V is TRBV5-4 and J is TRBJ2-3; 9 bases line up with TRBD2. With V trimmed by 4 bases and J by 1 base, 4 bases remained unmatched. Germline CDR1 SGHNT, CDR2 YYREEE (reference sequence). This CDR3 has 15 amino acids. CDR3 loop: CASSTWTSGTDTQYF. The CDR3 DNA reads TGTGCCAGCAGCACCTGGACTAGCGGCACAGATACGCAGTATTTT.

The CDR3 is CSVAQGQETQYF. Written as DNA, the CDR3 is TGCAGCGTTGCACAGGGGCAAGAGACCCAGTACTTC. The chain couples TRBV29-1 to TRBJ2-5; 7 bases are a match to TRBD1. Germline loops: CDR1 SQVTM, CDR2 ANQGSEA. V shed 4 bases and J 2 bases; nucleotides not matched to a gene: 1. There are 12 residues in the CDR3.

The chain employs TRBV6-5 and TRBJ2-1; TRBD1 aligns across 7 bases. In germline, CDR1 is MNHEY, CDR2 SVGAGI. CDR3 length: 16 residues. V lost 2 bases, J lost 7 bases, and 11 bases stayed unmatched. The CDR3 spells CASSYGRGGESNEQFF. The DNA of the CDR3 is TGTGCCAGCAGTTACGGTCGAGGGGGCGAGAGTAATGAGCAGTTCTTC.

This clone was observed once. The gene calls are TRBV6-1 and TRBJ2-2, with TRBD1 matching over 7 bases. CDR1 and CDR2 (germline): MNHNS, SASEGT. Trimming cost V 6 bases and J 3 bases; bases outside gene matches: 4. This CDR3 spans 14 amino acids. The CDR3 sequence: CASSDGTDTGELFF. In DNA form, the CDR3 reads TGTGCCAGCAGCGACGGGACAGACACCGGGGAGCTGTTTTTT.

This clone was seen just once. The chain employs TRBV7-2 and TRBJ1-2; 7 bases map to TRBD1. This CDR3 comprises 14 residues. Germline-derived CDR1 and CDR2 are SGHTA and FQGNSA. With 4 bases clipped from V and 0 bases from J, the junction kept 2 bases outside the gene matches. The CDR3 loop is CASSSDRPNYGYTF. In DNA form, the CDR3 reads TGTGCCAGCAGCTCGGACAGGCCTAACTATGGCTACACCTTC.

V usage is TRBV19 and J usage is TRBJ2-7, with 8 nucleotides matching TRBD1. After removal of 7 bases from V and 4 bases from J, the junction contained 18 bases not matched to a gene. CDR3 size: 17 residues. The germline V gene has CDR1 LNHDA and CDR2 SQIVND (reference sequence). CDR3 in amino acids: CASTSWGSGQGVYEQYF. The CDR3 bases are TGTGCCAGTACCTCATGGGGTTCCGGACAGGGAGTTTACGAGCAGTACTTC.

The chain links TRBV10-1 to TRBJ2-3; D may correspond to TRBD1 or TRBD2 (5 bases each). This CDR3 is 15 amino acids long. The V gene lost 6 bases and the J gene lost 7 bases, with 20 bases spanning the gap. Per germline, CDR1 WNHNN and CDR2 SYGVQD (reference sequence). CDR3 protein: CASSPGGEHLNTQYF. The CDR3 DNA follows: TGCGCCAGCAGCCCTGGGGGTGAGCACTTAAATACGCAGTATTTT.

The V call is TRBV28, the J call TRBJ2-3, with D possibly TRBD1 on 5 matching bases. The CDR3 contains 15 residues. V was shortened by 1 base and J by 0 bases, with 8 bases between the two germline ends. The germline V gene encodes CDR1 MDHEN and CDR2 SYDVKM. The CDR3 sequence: CASSLLGPSTDTQYF. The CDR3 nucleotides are TGTGCCAGCAGTTTATTGGGGCCTAGCACAGATACGCAGTATTTT. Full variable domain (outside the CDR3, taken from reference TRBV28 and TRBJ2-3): DVKVTQSSRYLVKRTGEKVFLECVQDMDHENMFWYRQDPGLGLRLIYFSYDVKMKEKGDIPEGYSVSREKKERFSLILESASTNQTSMYLCASSLLGPSTDTQYFGPGTRLTVL.

The CDR3 DNA reads TGTGCCAGCAGCTTAAATAGGGGGAGCGCTGGAAACACCATATATTTT. Its protein product is CASSLNRGSAGNTIYF. The chain combines TRBV11-2 with TRBJ1-3; a possible D gene is TRBD1 (6 bases). Germline lookup yields CDR1 SGHAT and CDR2 FQNNGV. The ends were cut back, 2 bases at V and 2 bases at J, with 13 bases in the middle. The CDR3 has 16 residues.

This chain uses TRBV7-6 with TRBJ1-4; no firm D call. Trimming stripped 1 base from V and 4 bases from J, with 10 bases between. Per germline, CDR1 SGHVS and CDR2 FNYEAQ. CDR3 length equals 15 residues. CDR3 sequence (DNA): TGTGCCAGCAGCTTAGGTTGGCAGGTTAATGAAAAACTGTTTTTT. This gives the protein CASSLGWQVNEKLFF.

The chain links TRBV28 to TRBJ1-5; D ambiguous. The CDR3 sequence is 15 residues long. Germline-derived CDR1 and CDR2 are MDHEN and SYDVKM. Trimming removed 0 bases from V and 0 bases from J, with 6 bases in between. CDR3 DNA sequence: TGTGCCAGCAGTTTATGGGGAAATAGCAATCAGCCCCAGCATTTT. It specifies CASSLWGNSNQPQHF.

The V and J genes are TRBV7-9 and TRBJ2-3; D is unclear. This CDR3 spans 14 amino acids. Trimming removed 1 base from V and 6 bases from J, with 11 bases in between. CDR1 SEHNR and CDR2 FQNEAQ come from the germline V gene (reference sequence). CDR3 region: CASSLDGTQDTQYF. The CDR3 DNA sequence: TGTGCCAGCAGCTTAGACGGTACACAGGATACGCAGTATTTT.

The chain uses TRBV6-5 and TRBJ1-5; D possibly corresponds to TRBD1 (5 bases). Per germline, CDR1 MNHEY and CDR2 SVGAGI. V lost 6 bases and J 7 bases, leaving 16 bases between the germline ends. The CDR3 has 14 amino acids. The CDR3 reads CASSQAGGGQPQHF. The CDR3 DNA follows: TGTGCCAGCAGCCAAGCCGGGGGGGGGCAGCCCCAGCATTTT.

The CDR3 bases are TGTGCCAGCAGCTACCCAGTTCCAGGGAGGGGAAAGTACTTC. It specifies CASSYPVPGRGKYF. The chain uses TRBV5-8 and TRBJ2-7; 7 bases fit TRBD2. This CDR3 region has 14 residues. With V trimmed by 3 bases and J by 11 bases, 14 bases remained unmatched. Germline CDR1 and CDR2: SGHTS and YDEGEE.

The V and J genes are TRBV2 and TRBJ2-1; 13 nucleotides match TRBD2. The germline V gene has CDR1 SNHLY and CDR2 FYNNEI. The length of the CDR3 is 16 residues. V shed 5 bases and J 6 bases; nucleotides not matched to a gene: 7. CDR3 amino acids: CASSFPGLAGINEQFF. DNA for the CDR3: TGTGCCAGCAGTTTTCCGGGACTAGCGGGAATCAATGAGCAGTTCTTC.

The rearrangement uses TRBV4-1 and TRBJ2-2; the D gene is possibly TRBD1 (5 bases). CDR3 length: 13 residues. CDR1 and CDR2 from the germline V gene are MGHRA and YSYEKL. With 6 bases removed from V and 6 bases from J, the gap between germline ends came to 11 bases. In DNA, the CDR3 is TGCGCCAGCAGTCCAGGGTTTGCCGGGGAGCTGTTTTTT. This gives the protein CASSPGFAGELFF.

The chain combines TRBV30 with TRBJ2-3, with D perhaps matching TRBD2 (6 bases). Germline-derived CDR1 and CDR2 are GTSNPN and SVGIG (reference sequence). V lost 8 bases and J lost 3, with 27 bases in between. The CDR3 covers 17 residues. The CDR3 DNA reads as TGTGCCAGAGGAGGGACCAGCCTCGGAGGAGGAACAGATACGCAGTATTTT. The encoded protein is CARGGTSLGGGTDTQYF.

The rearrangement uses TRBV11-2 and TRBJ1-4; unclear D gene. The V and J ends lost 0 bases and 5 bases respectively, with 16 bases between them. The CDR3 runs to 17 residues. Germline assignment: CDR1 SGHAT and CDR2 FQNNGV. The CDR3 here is CASSLEDLGRENEKLFF. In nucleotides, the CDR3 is TGTGCCAGCAGCTTAGAGGACCTGGGTAGGGAAAATGAAAAACTGTTTTTT.